This T cell receptor (beta chain) was found in a study of blood T cell repertoires in COVID-19. At the level of the study: Collection of acute and convalescent COVID-19 samples took place in the United States, Italy and Spain.

The germline CDR1 and CDR2 sequences are MRHNA and SNTAGT. The CDR3 extends over 14 amino acids. V was clipped by 6 bases and J by 8 bases, with 19 bases between them. As originally analysed: Estimated nucleated cell counts came from reference gene primer amplification. This table comes from immunoSEQ multiplex PCR, and its TCRdb copy is limited to in-frame clones, with some not included. The DNA gave D and trimming, while V, J and clone size come from that table. The sample has some 89,000 clones; roughly 78% are singletons. This TCR was recovered from an elderly woman with acute or convalescent COVID-19. Sequencing was done on a sample of peripheral blood. The rearrangement uses TRBV6-4 and TRBJ1-2, with D possibly TRBD1 on 6 matching bases. The CDR3 nucleotides are TGTGCCAGCAGGGCCGGATTAACAGGGTCCGGCTACACCTTC. Amino acids: CASRAGLTGSGYTF.